This T cell receptor beta chain was sequenced in a study of shared clonotypes between healthy human individuals. Study results and limitations: The researchers took only blood, and tissue repertoires probably look different.

Clones were sequenced by immunoSEQ multiplex PCR, and TCRdb holds only the in-frame ones, with some missing. The repertoire holds approximately 2.4 million clones, around 95% seen once, with around 0.13% in the top ten. Worth noting for this clone: The antigen remains unidentified.

Germline-derived CDR1 and CDR2 are SGHVS and FQNEAQ. The CDR3 has 15 residues. V was clipped by 3 bases and J by 9 bases, with 15 bases between them. The sequencing sample was made of naive CD4+ T cells sorted from blood. Stated subset: CD45RA+ positively selected. The TCR was taken from a man younger than 30 in good health. This chain uses TRBV7-8 with TRBJ1-6; D is possibly TRBD1 (5 bases). The CDR3 nucleotides read TGTGCCAGCAGCTTGGGGACGCTCGGCGGTTCACCCCTCCACTTT. Protein product: CASSLGTLGGSPLHF.